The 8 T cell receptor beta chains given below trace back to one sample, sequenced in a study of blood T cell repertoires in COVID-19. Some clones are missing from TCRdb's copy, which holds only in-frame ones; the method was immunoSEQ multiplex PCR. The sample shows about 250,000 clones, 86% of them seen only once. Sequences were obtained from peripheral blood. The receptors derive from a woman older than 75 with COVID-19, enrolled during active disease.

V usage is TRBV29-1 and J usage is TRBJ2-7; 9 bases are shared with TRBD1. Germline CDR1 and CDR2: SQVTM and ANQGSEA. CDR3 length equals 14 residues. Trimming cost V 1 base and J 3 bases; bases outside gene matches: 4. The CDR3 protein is CSVEADRGRYEQYF. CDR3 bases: TGCAGCGTTGAAGCGGACAGGGGCCGCTACGAGCAGTACTTC.

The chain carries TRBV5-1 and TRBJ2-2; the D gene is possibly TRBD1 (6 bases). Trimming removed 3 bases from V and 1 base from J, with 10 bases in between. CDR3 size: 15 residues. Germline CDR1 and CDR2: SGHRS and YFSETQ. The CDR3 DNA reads TGCGCCAGCAGCTCAGGGGCATTGAACACCGGGGAGCTGTTTTTT. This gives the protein CASSSGALNTGELFF. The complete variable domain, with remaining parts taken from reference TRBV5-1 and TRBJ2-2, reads KAGVTQTPRYLIKTRGQQVTLSCSPISGHRSVSWYQQTPGQGLQFLFEYFSETQRNKGNFPGRFSGRQFSNSRSEMNVSTLELGDSALYLCASSSGALNTGELFFGEGSRLTVL.

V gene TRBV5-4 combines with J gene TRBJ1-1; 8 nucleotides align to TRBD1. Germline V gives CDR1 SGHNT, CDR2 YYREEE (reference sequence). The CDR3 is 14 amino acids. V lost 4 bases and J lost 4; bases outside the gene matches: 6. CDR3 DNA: TGTGCCAGCAGCCCCCGGACAGGGACCACTGAAGCTTTCTTT. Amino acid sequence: CASSPRTGTTEAFF.

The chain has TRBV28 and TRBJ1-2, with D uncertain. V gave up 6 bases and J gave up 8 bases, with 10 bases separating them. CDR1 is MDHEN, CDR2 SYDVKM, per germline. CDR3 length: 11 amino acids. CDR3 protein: CASRRAVGYTF. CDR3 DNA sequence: TGTGCCAGCAGACGAGCCGTAGGCTACACCTTC.

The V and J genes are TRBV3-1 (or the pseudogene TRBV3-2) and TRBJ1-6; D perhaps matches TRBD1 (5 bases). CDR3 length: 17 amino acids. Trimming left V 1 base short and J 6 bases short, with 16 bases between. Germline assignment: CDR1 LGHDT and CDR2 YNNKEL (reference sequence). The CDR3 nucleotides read TGTGCCAGCAGCCAAGGGGCTTCCAGGGTTCGTAATTCACCCCTCCACTTT. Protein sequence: CASSQGASRVRNSPLHF.

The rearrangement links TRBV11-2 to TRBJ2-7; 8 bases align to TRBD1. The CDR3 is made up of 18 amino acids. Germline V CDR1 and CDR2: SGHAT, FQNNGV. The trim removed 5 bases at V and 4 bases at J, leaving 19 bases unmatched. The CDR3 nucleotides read TGTGCCAGCAGCAGCGCTCCAGGGGGGACAGGAATTCGGTACGAGCAGTACTTC. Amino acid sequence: CASSSAPGGTGIRYEQYF.

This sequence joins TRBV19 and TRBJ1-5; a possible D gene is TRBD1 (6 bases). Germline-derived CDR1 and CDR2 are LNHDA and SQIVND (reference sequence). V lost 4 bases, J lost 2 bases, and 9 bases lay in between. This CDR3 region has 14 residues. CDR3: CASSNREGNQPQHF. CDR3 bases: TGTGCCAGTAGTAACAGGGAAGGCAATCAGCCCCAGCATTTT.

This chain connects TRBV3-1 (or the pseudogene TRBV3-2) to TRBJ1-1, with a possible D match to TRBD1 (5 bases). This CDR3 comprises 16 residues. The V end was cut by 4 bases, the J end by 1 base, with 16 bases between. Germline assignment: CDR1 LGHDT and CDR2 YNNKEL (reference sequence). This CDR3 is CASSPHEGGGNTEAFF. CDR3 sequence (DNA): TGTGCCAGCAGCCCTCACGAGGGCGGGGGGAACACTGAAGCTTTCTTT.